The text below deals with one TCR beta chain. Its binding antigen is unknown. No qualities accompany the bases; no much larger clone lies one base away. This entry is derived from a study of Ad26.COV2.S vaccination and SARS-CoV-2 variants (dated by TCRdb to the early 2020s). General notes on the study: Donors in the vaccine arm were drawn from COV1001, a multicentre, randomized, double-blind, placebo-controlled phase I-IIa trial testing Ad26.COV2.S in healthy adults. Dosing of Ad26.COV2.S was intramuscular, at either 5x10^10 or 1x10^11 viral particles, delivered as one shot or as two shots spaced 56 days apart. Blinding of investigators to trial group allocation was maintained during experiments and outcome assessment. The TCR-sequenced set comprised about 32 samples: about 19 Ad26.COV2.S vaccine recipients, 5 placebo recipients and 8 SARS-CoV-2 convalescent individuals. TCRbeta repertoire sequencing was used to assess the specificity and breadth of SARS-CoV-2-reactive T cell receptors after Ad26.COV2.S vaccination. Participants in the trial were split at random into five groups of five each, receiving low-dose or high-dose Ad26.COV2.S once or twice, or else placebo on both occasions. General study outcomes and caveats: After vaccination, substantial breadth of spike-specific CD8+ and CD4+ T cell responses was reported. The study was not powered for comparison of responses between vaccine doses or regimens. The authors noted that the TCR breadth and depth analyses may have underestimated total T cell responses. Spike-specific TCR breadth was higher in Ad26.COV2.S recipients than in placebo recipients (P = 0.0014). Vaccine and placebo recipients had similar non-spike TCR breadth, a finding consistent with the vaccine containing only spike.

The intended sense of this specimen's treatment or condition label: about 20 received Ad26.COV2.S at low or high dose, single or two shots; 5 received placebo; per-sample allocation not given. Repertoires of vaccine and placebo recipients were sequenced from samples taken on day 63 after the first injection. Between 29 July and 7 August 2020, Cohort 1b enrolled 20 to 30 adults aged 18-55 years at one site in Boston, USA. Ad26.COV2.S was a replication-incompetent adenovirus type 26 vector that expressed a prefusion-stabilized SARS-CoV-2 spike protein derived from the original Wuhan strain. TCRbeta CDR3 regions were sequenced with the immunoSEQ Assay. After extraction, genomic DNA underwent amplification by bias-controlled multiplex PCR, followed by high-throughput sequencing. As for how the authors treated the data: Collapsing and filtering of sequences were performed to quantify the absolute abundance of each unique TCRbeta CDR3 region. Usable DNA was measured by amplifying reference genes present in all nucleated cells, and TCRbeta template counts were normalized to that usable DNA to estimate T cell fraction. Repertoire TCRs were annotated as SARS-CoV-2-specific by exact matching of V gene, CDR3 amino acid sequence and J gene to a known reactive TCR set. The reference SARS-CoV-2 TCR set came from MIRA and was filtered for enrichment in COVID-19-positive ImmuneCODE repertoires, removing public or cross-reactive TCRs. Drawing on the MIRA antigens, annotated TCRs were analysed further at the level of specific ORF or position within ORF. Depth was the summed frequency of annotated unique rearrangements, while breadth was defined as annotated unique rearrangements over total unique productive rearrangements. TCR breadth was compared between groups using two-sided Wilcoxon rank-sum tests. The table was pulled from immuneACCESS by TCRdb, which kept in-frame rearrangements only. Such tables lose some clones; where checked, under half of the loss comes from unresolved V genes, and the rest has no known cause. The D gene and trimming were derived from the DNA, and the V and J assignments and clone size from that table. The sample yields around 300,000 clones; approximately 90% were counted once. The ten biggest clones cover approximately 4.5% of the sample.

Including cysteine and phenylalanine, the CDR3 has 16 amino acids. The entry retains the CDR3 DNA only, 48 bases that are in frame from base 1. The V end gives up 4 bases and the J end 5 bases, leaving 10 bases in the junction not matched to a gene. Reading the germline V gene gives CDR1 KGHDR and CDR2 SFDVKD. This receptor chain uses TRBV24-1 and TRBJ2-1; 7 bases in the middle match TRBD2. This TCR was sampled from a person between 18 and 65 years old who received the Ad26.COV2.S COVID-19 vaccine or a placebo. The sequencing here drew on peripheral blood, taken in a trial of Ad26.COV2.S vaccine versus placebo. The CDR3 loop reads CATSDATSEVHNEQFF. The sequence in DNA is TGTGCCACCAGTGACGCCACTAGCGAGGTACACAATGAGCAGTTCTTC.